This T cell receptor beta chain was recorded in a study of T-cell reconstitution after alpha-beta-depleted transplantation in children. Library preparation (for TCRbeta) was performed with unique molecular identifiers. MiXCR, run by TCRdb on the PCR reads, gives a single entry per CDR3 protein. The repertoire holds around 600,000 distinct CDR3 sequences, with over 15% as singletons. Only a few counts were recorded for this clonotype. Trimming removed 2 bases at V and 2 bases at J, with 21 bases between. The CDR3 spans 18 residues. The TCR sequence derives from a human donor who donated a stem cell graft to a child with acute myeloid leukemia. This sequence joins TRBV12-3 or TRBV12-4 and TRBJ2-5; TRBD2 might be the D (6 bases). Sequencing used PBMCs from the stem cell graft donor, obtained from the stem cell graft. The CDR3 region has the DNA TGTGCCAGCAGTTTAACGGGCCTAGGGGCGGGGCCACAAGAGACCCAGTACTTC. Protein sequence: CASSLTGLGAGPQETQYF.